A single sample gave rise to the 29 T cell receptor beta chains below, sequenced in a study of cytomegalovirus exposure and HLA in healthy donors. With 60 Vbeta and 13 Jbeta primers, the PCR was carried out. The data were produced by immunoSEQ multiplex PCR, yet TCRdb's version contains in-frame clones alone and is incomplete. The sample lists approximately 100,000 clones; less than 70% were seen once. The sequenced sample consisted of PBMCs. All receptors come from a female donor in good health and CMV-seronegative.

V usage is TRBV2 and J usage is TRBJ1-5; 11 bases are a match to TRBD1. The CDR3 length is 15 residues. CDR1 SNHLY and CDR2 FYNNEI come from the germline V gene. V trimming: 6 bases; J trimming: 6 bases; junction bases outside the gene matches: 7. The CDR3 DNA follows: TGTGCCAGCAGGGGGACAGGGGGTTCGGGTCAGCCCCAGCATTTT. This sequence encodes CASRGTGGSGQPQHF.

The chain has TRBV5-6 and TRBJ2-1, with TRBD2 as a possible D gene (6 bases). Trimming cost V 0 bases and J 3 bases, with 13 bases left between them. Per the germline V gene, CDR1 is SGHDT and CDR2 is YYEEEE. The CDR3 totals 16 residues. CDR3 sequence (DNA): TGTGCCAGCAGCTTGGGGTTCGGGAGTCTCTACAATGAGCAGTTCTTC. This gives the protein CASSLGFGSLYNEQFF.

The chain joins TRBV5-1 to TRBJ1-2; 9 nucleotides line up with TRBD1. The germline gives CDR1 SGHRS, CDR2 YFSETQ. The J segment lost 7 bases and the V segment lost 4 bases, leaving 8 bases of the junction unmatched. The CDR3 consists of 14 residues. The CDR3 loop reads CASSLDRGDSGYTF. In nucleotides, the CDR3 is TGCGCCAGCAGCCTGGACAGGGGAGACTCTGGCTACACCTTC.

The chain uses TRBV30 and TRBJ1-6, with 7 bases matching TRBD1. The CDR3 is 13 amino acids. CDR1 is GTSNPN and CDR2 is SVGIG in the germline V gene (reference sequence). V was clipped by 5 bases and J by 8 bases; unmatched bases: 6. CDR3 coding DNA: TGTGCCTGGGCCGGGACAGAAGATTCACCCCTCCACTTT. It translates to CAWAGTEDSPLHF.

The chain is built from TRBV27 and TRBJ2-7; TRBD2 is a possible D gene (5 bases). This CDR3 spans 14 amino acids. The germline gives CDR1 MNHEY, CDR2 SMNVEV (reference sequence). Deletions cut 1 base from V and 2 bases from J, with 9 bases between. CDR3 residues: CASSLFGGPYEQYF. In DNA form, the CDR3 reads TGTGCCAGCAGTTTATTTGGCGGGCCCTACGAGCAGTACTTC.

This clone was seen more than once but under ten times. The CDR3 here is CASSFLGGYTEAFF. The CDR3 DNA sequence: TGTGCCAGCAGTTTTCTTGGGGGCTACACTGAAGCTTTCTTT. This chain connects TRBV6-1 to TRBJ1-1; weak D call: TRBD1 (6 bases). The CDR3 has 14 residues. Germline CDR1 and CDR2: MNHNS and SASEGT. V was clipped by 5 bases and J by 3 bases, with 13 bases between them.

The chain combines TRBV27 with TRBJ1-4; D ambiguous. This CDR3 has 14 amino acids. The V gene's germline CDR1 is MNHEY and CDR2 SMNVEV (reference sequence). V was shortened by 2 bases and J by 3 bases, with 7 bases between the two germline ends. This CDR3 reads CASSLMGANEKLFF. For the CDR3, the DNA is TGTGCCAGCAGTTTAATGGGAGCTAATGAAAAACTGTTTTTT.

The chain is built from TRBV4-1 and TRBJ2-7, with TRBD2 matching over 10 bases. V shed 3 bases and J 2 bases; nucleotides not matched to a gene: 4. CDR1 is MGHRA and CDR2 is YSYEKL in the germline V gene. This CDR3 has 15 amino acids. This CDR3 reads CASSHPTSGTYEQYF. The DNA of the CDR3 is TGCGCCAGCAGCCACCCCACTAGCGGGACCTACGAGCAGTACTTC.

The chain employs TRBV4-3 and TRBJ2-1; D remains unclear. Germline V gene data show CDR1 as LGHNA and CDR2 as YSLEER. V was clipped by 0 bases and J by 3 bases, with 15 bases between them. This CDR3 comprises 17 residues. DNA for the CDR3: TGCGCCAGCAGCCAAGATATGATCGTACTCATCTACAATGAGCAGTTCTTC. It specifies CASSQDMIVLIYNEQFF.

J is TRBJ2-7 and V is TRBV30, with TRBD1 identical over 7 bases. The ends lost 3 bases at V and 1 base at J; junction bases unmatched: 3. CDR3 length equals 13 residues. CDR1 GTSNPN and CDR2 SVGIG come from the germline V gene (reference sequence). CDR3 residues: CAWRGTESYEQYF. The CDR3 DNA sequence: TGTGCCTGGAGGGGGACAGAGTCCTACGAGCAGTACTTC.

A note on this clone: Other nucleotide sequences in the sample specify the same CDR3. This chain joins TRBV11-2 and TRBJ2-3; D unresolved. Germline V gives CDR1 SGHAT, CDR2 FQNNGV. Deletions cut 0 bases from V and 3 bases from J, with 4 bases between. The CDR3 length is 13 residues. The CDR3 bases are TGTGCCAGCAGCTTAGATCTGACAGATACGCAGTATTTT. Translating it yields CASSLDLTDTQYF.

This chain joins TRBV7-9 and TRBJ1-2; the D gene is possibly TRBD1 (6 bases). Looked up from germline, CDR1 is SEHNR and CDR2 is FQNEAQ (reference sequence). This CDR3 spans 13 amino acids. V was pared by 4 bases and J by 3 bases, with 9 bases between. The CDR3 here is CASSYRVDYGYTF. CDR3 DNA sequence: TGTGCCAGCAGCTACAGGGTCGACTATGGCTACACCTTC.

The V and J genes are TRBV7-6 and TRBJ2-2, with 9 bases aligning to TRBD2. With 2 bases clipped from V and 2 bases from J, the junction kept 6 bases outside the gene matches. The germline gives CDR1 SGHVS, CDR2 FNYEAQ. The CDR3 totals 17 residues. The CDR3 sequence is CASSLMGGRANTGELFF. The CDR3 DNA sequence: TGTGCCAGCAGCTTAATGGGCGGGAGGGCAAACACCGGGGAGCTGTTTTTT.

The J gene is TRBJ1-1, the V gene TRBV29-1; 11 bases agree with TRBD1. The CDR3 spans 15 residues. The J segment lost 4 bases and the V segment lost 7 bases, leaving 11 bases of the junction unmatched. Germline CDR1 reads SQVTM; CDR2 reads ANQGSEA. The CDR3 protein is CSGPWGTGGGTEAFF. CDR3 sequence (DNA): TGCAGCGGTCCTTGGGGGACAGGGGGTGGCACTGAAGCTTTCTTT. The full variable domain, completed using reference TRBV29-1 and TRBJ1-1, is SAVISQKPSRDICQRGTSLTIQCQVDSQVTMMFWYRQQPGQSLTLIATANQGSEATYESGFVIDKFPISRPNLTFSTLTVSNMSPEDSSIYLCSGPWGTGGGTEAFFGQGTRLTVV.

This clone has a handful of counts. This chain links TRBV4-2 with TRBJ2-3; 7 nucleotides match TRBD2. Germline CDR1 is LGHNA and CDR2 is YNFKEQ. After removal of 0 bases from V and 0 bases from J, the junction contained 3 bases not matched to a gene. This CDR3 spans 16 amino acids. The CDR3: CASSQDLSGSTDTQYF. The CDR3 DNA follows: TGTGCCAGCAGCCAAGATCTTAGCGGGAGCACAGATACGCAGTATTTT.

The chain joins TRBV29-1 to TRBJ1-1; D remains ambiguous. The V end was cut by 4 bases, the J end by 7 bases, with 7 bases between. The CDR3 spans 10 residues. Germline values: CDR1 SQVTM, CDR2 ANQGSEA. CDR3 protein: CSVVYGEAFF. CDR3 DNA: TGCAGCGTTGTTTACGGTGAAGCTTTCTTT.

The chain couples TRBV11-2 to TRBJ1-2; 11 nucleotides agree with TRBD1. CDR3 length equals 17 residues. Germline CDR1 and CDR2: SGHAT and FQNNGV. The junction had 13 bases not matched to a gene; V was cut back by 2 bases and J by 8 bases. The CDR3 DNA reads TGTGCCAGCAGCTTATACACGAACCCGGGACAGGGGGAAGGCTACACCTTC. Translated: CASSLYTNPGQGEGYTF.

The rearrangement links TRBV12-5 to TRBJ2-7; 7 positions match TRBD1. Germline V gene sequence: CDR1 LGHNT, CDR2 FRNRAP. This CDR3 region has 14 residues. With V trimmed by 1 base and J by 0 bases, 0 bases remained unmatched. Here the CDR3 DNA reads TGTGCTAGTGGTTTGGGACAGGGCTCCTACGAGCAGTACTTC. Residues: CASGLGQGSYEQYF.

V usage is TRBV7-2 and J usage is TRBJ1-4; D gene ambiguous. The V end was cut by 3 bases, the J end by 0 bases, with 8 bases between. CDR3 length equals 15 residues. The germline gives CDR1 SGHTA, CDR2 FQGNSA. Written as DNA, the CDR3 is TGTGCCAGCAGCTTGGGAGTTGCAACTAATGAAAAACTGTTTTTT. It translates to CASSLGVATNEKLFF. The complete variable domain, with remaining parts taken from reference TRBV7-2 and TRBJ1-4, reads GAGVSQSPSNKVTEKGKDVELRCDPISGHTALYWYRQSLGQGLEFLIYFQGNSAPDKSGLPSDRFSAERTGGSVSTLTIQRTQQEDSAVYLCASSLGVATNEKLFFGSGTQLSVL.

The rearrangement joins TRBV5-4 to TRBJ1-1, with no clear D. Germline CDR1 and CDR2: SGHNT and YYREEE (reference sequence). V was trimmed by 5 bases and J by 3 bases, leaving 20 bases between them. The CDR3 consists of 16 residues. CDR3 region: CASSSMLVLNYTEAFF. The CDR3 region has the DNA TGTGCCAGCAGTTCTATGCTCGTTCTAAACTACACTGAAGCTTTCTTT. The full variable domain, rest sourced from reference TRBV5-4 and TRBJ1-1, is ETGVTQSPTHLIKTRGQQVTLRCSSQSGHNTVSWYQQALGQGPQFIFQYYREEENGRGNFPPRFSGLQFPNYSSELNVNALELDDSALYLCASSSMLVLNYTEAFFGQGTRLTVV.

The chain employs TRBV5-1 and TRBJ2-3; 11 bases fit TRBD2. The CDR3 runs to 17 residues. Germline V gene lookup returns CDR1 SGHRS and CDR2 YFSETQ. V shed 4 bases and J 6 bases; nucleotides not matched to a gene: 13. For the CDR3, the DNA is TGCGCCAGCAGCATAGACCCTAGCGGGGGGATCTTGGATACGCAGTATTTT. The encoded protein is CASSIDPSGGILDTQYF.

The rearrangement joins TRBV13 to TRBJ2-3; 9 bases are shared with TRBD2. CDR3 length: 16 amino acids. Trimming removed 2 bases from V and 1 base from J; junction bases left unmatched: 4. Germline CDR1 is PRHDT and CDR2 is FYEKMQ (reference sequence). The DNA for the CDR3 is TGTGCCAGCAGCTTATTAGCGGGAGCGGGCACAGATACGCAGTATTTT. It yields the protein CASSLLAGAGTDTQYF.

This clone has a handful of counts. This sequence joins TRBV6-1 and TRBJ1-5; the match to TRBD1 covers 7 bases. Per germline, CDR1 MNHNS and CDR2 SASEGT. The CDR3 contains 14 residues. V trimming: 4 bases; J trimming: 4 bases; junction bases outside the gene matches: 4. In DNA form, the CDR3 reads TGTGCCAGCAGTGGCGGGACAGAGAATCAGCCCCAGCATTTT. The encoded protein is CASSGGTENQPQHF.

The rearrangement uses TRBV10-3 and TRBJ2-2, with TRBD2 matching over 12 bases. V gave up 9 bases and J gave up 5 bases; unmatched junction bases: 4. The germline CDR1 and CDR2 sequences are ENHRY and SYGVKD. CDR3 size: 14 residues. CDR3 coding DNA: TGTGCCATGAGAGGGACTAGCGGGACCGGGGAGCTGTTTTTT. Translated: CAMRGTSGTGELFF.

The chain is built from TRBV5-1 and TRBJ2-7; tentative D call: TRBD1 (6 bases). The V gene lost 4 bases and the J gene lost 4 bases, with 12 bases spanning the gap. Germline CDR1 is SGHRS and CDR2 is YFSETQ. The CDR3 has 13 residues. CDR3 sequence (DNA): TGCGCCAGCAGCCCGGGACACCAGTACGAGCAGTACTTC. Amino acid sequence: CASSPGHQYEQYF.

V gene TRBV9 combines with J gene TRBJ2-2; the D gene is possibly TRBD2 (6 bases). The CDR3 length is 14 residues. Germline V gene data show CDR1 as SGDLS and CDR2 as YYNGEE. V was cut by 0 bases and J by 5 bases, with 8 bases left in between. The CDR3 loop is CASSVGRGTGELFF. CDR3 coding DNA: TGTGCCAGCAGCGTAGGGAGGGGAACCGGGGAGCTGTTTTTT.

The rearrangement links TRBV25-1 to TRBJ2-6; unclear D gene. CDR1 MGHDK and CDR2 SYGVNS come from the germline V gene. There are 16 residues in the CDR3. V was shortened by 0 bases and J by 4 bases, with 10 bases between the two germline ends. The CDR3, as DNA: TGTGCCAGCAGTGAATATGGGCAAGTCGGGGCCAACGTCCTGACTTTC. Translating it yields CASSEYGQVGANVLTF. The whole variable domain, remainder taken from reference TRBV25-1 and TRBJ2-6, is EADIYQTPRYLVIGTGKKITLECSQTMGHDKMYWYQQDPGMELHLIHYSYGVNSTEKGDLSSESTVSRIRTEHFPLTLESARPSHTSQYLCASSEYGQVGANVLTFGAGSRLTVL.

The chain employs TRBV5-1 and TRBJ2-4; D is undetermined. This CDR3 region has 18 residues. Germline CDR1 is SGHRS and CDR2 is YFSETQ. The ends were cut back, 4 bases at V and 4 bases at J, with 24 bases in the middle. The CDR3 DNA follows: TGCGCCAGCAGCCTTGGAAGGCAGACACAACAAATAAAAAACATTCAGTACTTC. This sequence encodes CASSLGRQTQQIKNIQYF.

Of note for this clone: Other DNA sequences in the same sample also yield this CDR3. The CDR3 protein is CASSLTGGYGYTF. In DNA form, the CDR3 reads TGTGCCAGCAGTCTGACTGGAGGCTATGGCTACACCTTC. This rearrangement joins TRBV28 to TRBJ1-2; D ambiguous. V lost 5 bases to trimming and J lost 4 bases, with 11 bases between them. Germline V gives CDR1 MDHEN, CDR2 SYDVKM. CDR3 size: 13 residues.